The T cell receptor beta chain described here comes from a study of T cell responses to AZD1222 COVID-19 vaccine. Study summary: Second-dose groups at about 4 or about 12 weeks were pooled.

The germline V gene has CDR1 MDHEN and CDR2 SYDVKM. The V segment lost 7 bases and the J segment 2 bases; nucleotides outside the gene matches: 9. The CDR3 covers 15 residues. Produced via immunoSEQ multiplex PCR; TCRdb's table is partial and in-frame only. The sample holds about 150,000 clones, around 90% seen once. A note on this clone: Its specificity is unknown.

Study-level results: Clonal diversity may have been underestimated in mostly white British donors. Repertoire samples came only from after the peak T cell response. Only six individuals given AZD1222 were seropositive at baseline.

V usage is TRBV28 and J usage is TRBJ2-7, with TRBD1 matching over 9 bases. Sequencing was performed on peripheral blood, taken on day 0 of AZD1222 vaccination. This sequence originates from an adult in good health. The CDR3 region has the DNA TGTGCCAGCACCCTGGCCCGGGACAGGGCCTACGAGCAGTACTTC. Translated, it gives CASTLARDRAYEQYF. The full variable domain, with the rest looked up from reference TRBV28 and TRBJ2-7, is DVKVTQSSRYLVKRTGEKVFLECVQDMDHENMFWYRQDPGLGLRLIYFSYDVKMKEKGDIPEGYSVSREKKERFSLILESASTNQTSMYLCASTLARDRAYEQYFGPGTRLTVT.